The 3 T cell receptor beta chains below come from one sample, sequenced in a study of cytomegalovirus exposure and HLA in healthy donors (dated by TCRdb to about 2017). Libraries were constructed by the immunoSEQ multiplex PCR assay. A mixture of 60 forward primers for TCR Vbeta segments and 13 reverse primers for TCR Jbeta segments was used in the multiplex PCR. Drawn from immuneACCESS, this table holds only the in-frame rearrangements with V and J called that TCRdb kept. Clones are partly lost; checked studies trace under half to an unresolved V gene and leave the rest unexplained. The sample has roughly 90,000 clones on record, 70% to 85% of them singletons. Around 2.3% of the sample goes to the ten largest clones. Sequenced: PBMCs. The receptors here all came from a young man in good health and CMV-seronegative.

This clone was seen only once. The chain is built from TRBV6-1 and TRBJ1-1; 7 nucleotides line up with TRBD1. J was trimmed by 9 bases and V by 3 bases; bases with no gene match: 10. Germline CDR1 MNHNS, CDR2 SASEGT. This CDR3 has 14 amino acids. The CDR3 protein is CASSEGGRQGKAFF. In nucleotides, the CDR3 is TGTGCCAGCAGTGAGGGGGGCCGACAGGGCAAAGCTTTCTTT.

This chain joins TRBV6-5 and TRBJ1-5; possible D gene TRBD1, 5 bases. Germline loops: CDR1 MNHEY, CDR2 SVGAGI. This CDR3 has 15 residues. Trimming shortened V by 2 bases and J by 3 bases, and 11 bases separated the two germline ends. CDR3 nucleotide sequence: TGTGCCAGCAGTTACGGCAGGGATCACAATCAGCCCCAGCATTTT. It codes for CASSYGRDHNQPQHF.

The J gene is TRBJ1-1, the V gene TRBV10-1, with no clear D. CDR3 length: 13 residues. V lost 6 bases and J lost 1, with 9 bases in between. Looked up from germline, CDR1 is WNHNN and CDR2 is SYGVQD (reference sequence). CDR3 protein: CASRTDQNTEAFF. The DNA of the CDR3 is TGCGCCAGCAGAACAGACCAGAACACTGAAGCTTTCTTT.